The present entry profiles one T cell receptor beta chain with its context. The antigen this receptor binds is unknown. No per-base quality is available; no much larger clone lies one base away. Cut back by 1 base and 6 bases, the V and J ends lie 7 bases apart. CDR1 and CDR2, looked up from the germline V gene (reference sequence), are GTSNPN and SVGIG. The CDR3 sequence holds 11 residues, the cysteine and phenylalanine included. The only DNA kept is the CDR3, 33 bases in frame from the first base. This entry is derived from a study of cytomegalovirus exposure and HLA in healthy donors (TCRdb year 2017). Describing the broader study: According to an earlier analysis of 587 of the donors, some 180 million T cells yielded 90 million to 130 million unique TCR beta sequences and about 300 Gb of sequence data. Among a few hundred genotyped donors of the cohort, an average of around 240,000 unique TCR beta nucleotide sequences were sequenced per donor, about a sixth of them non-productive. In a later genetic analysis, genome-wide SNP genotypes for about three fifths of the roughly 670 donors were used, and that subset was treated as a discovery cohort. Four to six DR-DQ haplotypes were handled as single units for association and clustering, since linkage in the cohort was strong. HLA typing covered class I and class II loci at four-digit resolution. In addition to the first cohort of roughly 670 subjects, a separate validation cohort of some 120 different subjects was used. Using immunosequencing, the study profiled T cell repertoires from about 650 subjects and related those repertoires to cytomegalovirus serostatus. To predict cytomegalovirus infection status, the study combined high-throughput TCR immunosequencing, statistical association of individual TCRs with disease status, and machine learning. Approximately 300 gigabases of sequencing data and tens of millions of unique TCR sequences made up an early release that covered several hundred HLA-typed donors. A later analysis re-examined previously published TCR beta repertoires from 610 or so donors and added high-resolution HLA genotyping to investigate patterns of TCR occurrence. Rather than using new phenotypic data, the later analysis identified candidate immune exposures from TCR beta sequences and from how often those sequences occurred across donors. Every discovery cohort repertoire had been produced on one sequencing platform. In an earlier analysis of roughly 540 of the donors, high-throughput TCR beta sequencing was used to judge whether each TCR beta V gene segment behaved as functional or pseudogenic. Alongside the repertoire data, information on donor age, sex, ethnicity and CMV serostatus was compiled. The study aimed to test whether cataloging public T cell receptors could reveal signatures of past pathogen exposure. Typing coverage varied by locus: about 629-630 donors for A, B, C, DRB1 and DQB1; 522 for DQA1; more than 600 for DPA1; roughly 470 for DPB1. Among the roughly 400 genotyped donors, around 81% belonged to the genetic ancestry cluster associated with self-reported Caucasian donors.

General findings and caveats noted by the study authors: Specific HLA alleles were associated with 16,951 TCR beta sequences at a false discovery rate of 0.05 in a later analysis. Only TCR beta chains were sequenced in this cohort, and the absence of alpha or paired-chain data limited detectable features. Roughly uniform sequencing depth across donors was assumed in presence/absence analyses, although this assumption may not hold. Most CMV-associated TCR beta chains appeared to be HLA-restricted in a later analysis, and the HLA associations seemed to be driven largely by CMV exposure. The sequencing pipeline was judged likely to have produced a cluster of highly shared sequence variants as a technical artifact. In a later genetic analysis, fewer N-insertions in productive TCRs were reported among donors in an Asian-associated ancestry cluster than the roughly 640-donor mean. Compared with equally common non-associated chains, HLA-associated TCR beta chains in a later analysis were more clonally expanded and had lower generation probabilities. A later analysis reported that several top co-occurrence clusters appeared linked to parvovirus B19, influenza, CMV and Epstein-Barr virus. A later analysis found that TCR association rates varied across HLA loci, with DRB1 alleles showing the most associated TCRs and HLA-C alleles the fewest. While some public TCRs were present in many individuals, most TCR sequences turned up only very rarely across donors. A few of the identified cytomegalovirus-associated TCR beta chains were confirmed in vitro to be specific for cytomegalovirus antigens. Because some donors lacked HLA typing at each locus, the association tests relied only on the typed subset. The 87-base-pair reads could not distinguish some IMGT-functional V segments, including TRBV6-2 and TRBV6-3, so those segments were excluded. Because counts were too low, 15 to 20 rarely observed V segments, including chromosome 9 orphons, were excluded from the earlier analysis of 587 of the donors. In an earlier analysis of some 640 of the donors, most TCR beta V segments were observed in productive rearrangements about 90% or about 30% of the time, broadly matching IMGT annotations. Linkage disequilibrium might explain the correlated functional status among segregating V segments, but an unknown experimental factor could not be excluded. The study gave a list of over 150 TCR beta chains associated with cytomegalovirus. In a later genetic analysis, a missense DCLRE1C variant was associated with V-gene and J-gene trimming of TCR beta chains, and the association was replicated in an independent cohort. For the cohort, immune exposure information was limited to CMV serostatus. The classifier was reported to diagnose cytomegalovirus status with high specificity and sensitivity in both the original cohort and the validation cohort. A further reported finding was that TCR beta sequences accurately predicted the HLA-A and HLA-B alleles for most subjects in the first cohort. The authors suggested that the approach could potentially be extended to other disease states and immunological phenotypes. Strong co-occurrence of HLA alleles, especially DR and DQ, made assigning TCR associations to individual alleles difficult.

Libraries were prepared through the immunoSEQ multiplex PCR assay. For the multiplex PCR, a mixture combining 60 forward primers for TCR Vbeta segments and 13 reverse primers for TCR Jbeta segments was used. A multiplex PCR assay on genomic DNA amplified the CDR3 region of rearranged TCR beta genes. The Illumina HiSeq System was used to sequence the amplified TCR beta libraries as 87-base-pair reads. Regarding the original processing steps: Across the 700 or so repertoires, a later analysis counted tens of millions of unique TCR beta chains, roughly 11 million of which were shared by at least two donors. A nearest-neighbor algorithm error-corrected the raw reads and collapsed the reads into unique sequences, merging closely related sequences to remove PCR and sequencing errors. V, D and J gene segments were assigned by aligning CDR3 sequences to IMGT reference sequences. For a sequence to be retained, a match of at least six nucleotides to both a V gene segment and a J gene segment was required. Rearrangements were called productive when the CDR3 lacked stop codons and stayed in frame with V and J; all others were non-productive. Following IMGT convention, CDR3 was defined as the stretch from the second conserved V-encoded cysteine up to the conserved J-encoded phenylalanine. In an earlier analysis of more than 550 of the donors, sequences lacking an unambiguous match to a single V gene segment were excluded. In an earlier analysis of approximately 500 of the donors, a V segment was called functional when productive rearrangements were above 56.7%, and segregating when the standard deviation between donors exceeded 5%. A statistical classification framework was built to diagnose cytomegalovirus status from the catalog of TCR beta chain sequences. In a later analysis, V and J genes were assigned by comparing TCR nucleotide sequences against IMGT/GENE-DB human TR gene sequences. Using the TCRdist pipeline, a later analysis assigned CDR3 sequences along with most-parsimonious VDJ recombination scenarios. In a later analysis, every TCR beta chain was defined by the combination of its CDR3 amino acid sequence and its V-gene family, and reads without a unique V-gene family were dropped. A later analysis removed 550 to 650 highly shared, low-generation-probability nucleotide sequences to deal with suspected cross-contamination and a sequencing artifact. A later analysis calculated a clonal expansion index for each public chain from normalized within-repertoire ranks of inferred template counts. A later analysis computed generation probabilities with a VDJ recombination model fitted to out-of-frame rearrangements, and checked the results against IGoR. Hypergeometric tests were used in a later analysis to score TCR-TCR, TCR-HLA and TCR-CMV co-occurrence, with a repertoire-size bias correction applied to the TCR pairs. A later analysis estimated false discovery rates by permuting HLA or CMV assignments 20 times. In a later analysis, co-occurring TCRs were grouped using DBSCAN, with TCRdist sequence similarity added in when clustering inside HLA-allele-positive subsets. Repertoires with fewer than 30,000 or more than 120,000 public chains, plus five repertoires with anomalous nucleotide sharing, were excluded from co-occurrence clustering. Imported from immuneACCESS, the table was reduced by TCRdb to in-frame sequences with V and J called. These copies leave out some clones; in studies compared against another copy, an unresolved V gene accounts for under half, and the cause of the remainder is not known. V and J calls and clone size follow that table, whereas D and trimming were derived from the DNA. The sample has fewer than 250,000 clones on record, approximately 86% of them singletons. 0.9% to 1.2% of the sample belongs to the ten largest clones.

The cohort comprised under 700 healthy bone marrow donors. At the time of sampling, every cohort member was nominally healthy, though immune exposures that went unrecorded were likely present. The donor tested CMV seronegative and was one of the 352 seronegative cohort members. Each donor provided a peripheral blood sample, and peripheral blood mononuclear cells were used for TCR beta sequencing. The Qiagen DNeasy Blood Extraction Kit was used to extract genomic DNA from the blood cell samples. This chain is built from TRBV30 and TRBJ2-7; TRBD1 is a weak D gene call, 6 bases matching. This clonotype was obtained from a boy between 2 and 10 years old in good health and CMV-seronegative. Input material: PBMCs. The sequence in DNA is TGTGCCTGGAGTGCAGGGGTCGAGCAGTACTTC. Its amino acids are CAWSAGVEQYF.